This TCR beta chain was recovered during a study of post-analysis software for immune sequencing data. Study background: Patients had relapsing-remitting, secondary progressive or progressive-relapsing multiple sclerosis; some lacked subtype.

Germline V lookup: CDR1 ENHRY, CDR2 SYGVKD. The CDR3 sequence is 13 residues long. Notes on the study in general: Relative to controls, patients with multiple sclerosis showed significantly lower normalized Chao1 diversity. Elevated frequency relative to controls characterized several TRBV segments in patients, TRBV5-6, TRBV5-1 and TRBV20-1 among them. Strong same-batch co-clustering of samples appeared with F measure clustering.

In this sample, this clonotype turned up a few times. What it binds is unknown. Unique molecular identifiers had been added to the TCR beta cDNA libraries. cDNA molecules numbering some 500,000 came from about 1 to 10 million T cells. TCRdb fed the PCR reads into MiXCR, producing one record per CDR3 protein. The table includes about 500,000 distinct CDR3 sequences, approximately 45% detected once. What was sequenced was blood. The sequence came from a girl under 18 with multiple sclerosis. The chain joins TRBV10-3 to TRBJ2-4; TRBD1 is a possible D gene (6 bases). The better agreement between TRBJ2-7 and the DNA end casts doubt on the J call. CDR3: CAIQAGASYEQYF. The DNA of the CDR3 is TGTGCCATTCAAGCAGGGGCTTCCTACGAGCAGTACTTC.